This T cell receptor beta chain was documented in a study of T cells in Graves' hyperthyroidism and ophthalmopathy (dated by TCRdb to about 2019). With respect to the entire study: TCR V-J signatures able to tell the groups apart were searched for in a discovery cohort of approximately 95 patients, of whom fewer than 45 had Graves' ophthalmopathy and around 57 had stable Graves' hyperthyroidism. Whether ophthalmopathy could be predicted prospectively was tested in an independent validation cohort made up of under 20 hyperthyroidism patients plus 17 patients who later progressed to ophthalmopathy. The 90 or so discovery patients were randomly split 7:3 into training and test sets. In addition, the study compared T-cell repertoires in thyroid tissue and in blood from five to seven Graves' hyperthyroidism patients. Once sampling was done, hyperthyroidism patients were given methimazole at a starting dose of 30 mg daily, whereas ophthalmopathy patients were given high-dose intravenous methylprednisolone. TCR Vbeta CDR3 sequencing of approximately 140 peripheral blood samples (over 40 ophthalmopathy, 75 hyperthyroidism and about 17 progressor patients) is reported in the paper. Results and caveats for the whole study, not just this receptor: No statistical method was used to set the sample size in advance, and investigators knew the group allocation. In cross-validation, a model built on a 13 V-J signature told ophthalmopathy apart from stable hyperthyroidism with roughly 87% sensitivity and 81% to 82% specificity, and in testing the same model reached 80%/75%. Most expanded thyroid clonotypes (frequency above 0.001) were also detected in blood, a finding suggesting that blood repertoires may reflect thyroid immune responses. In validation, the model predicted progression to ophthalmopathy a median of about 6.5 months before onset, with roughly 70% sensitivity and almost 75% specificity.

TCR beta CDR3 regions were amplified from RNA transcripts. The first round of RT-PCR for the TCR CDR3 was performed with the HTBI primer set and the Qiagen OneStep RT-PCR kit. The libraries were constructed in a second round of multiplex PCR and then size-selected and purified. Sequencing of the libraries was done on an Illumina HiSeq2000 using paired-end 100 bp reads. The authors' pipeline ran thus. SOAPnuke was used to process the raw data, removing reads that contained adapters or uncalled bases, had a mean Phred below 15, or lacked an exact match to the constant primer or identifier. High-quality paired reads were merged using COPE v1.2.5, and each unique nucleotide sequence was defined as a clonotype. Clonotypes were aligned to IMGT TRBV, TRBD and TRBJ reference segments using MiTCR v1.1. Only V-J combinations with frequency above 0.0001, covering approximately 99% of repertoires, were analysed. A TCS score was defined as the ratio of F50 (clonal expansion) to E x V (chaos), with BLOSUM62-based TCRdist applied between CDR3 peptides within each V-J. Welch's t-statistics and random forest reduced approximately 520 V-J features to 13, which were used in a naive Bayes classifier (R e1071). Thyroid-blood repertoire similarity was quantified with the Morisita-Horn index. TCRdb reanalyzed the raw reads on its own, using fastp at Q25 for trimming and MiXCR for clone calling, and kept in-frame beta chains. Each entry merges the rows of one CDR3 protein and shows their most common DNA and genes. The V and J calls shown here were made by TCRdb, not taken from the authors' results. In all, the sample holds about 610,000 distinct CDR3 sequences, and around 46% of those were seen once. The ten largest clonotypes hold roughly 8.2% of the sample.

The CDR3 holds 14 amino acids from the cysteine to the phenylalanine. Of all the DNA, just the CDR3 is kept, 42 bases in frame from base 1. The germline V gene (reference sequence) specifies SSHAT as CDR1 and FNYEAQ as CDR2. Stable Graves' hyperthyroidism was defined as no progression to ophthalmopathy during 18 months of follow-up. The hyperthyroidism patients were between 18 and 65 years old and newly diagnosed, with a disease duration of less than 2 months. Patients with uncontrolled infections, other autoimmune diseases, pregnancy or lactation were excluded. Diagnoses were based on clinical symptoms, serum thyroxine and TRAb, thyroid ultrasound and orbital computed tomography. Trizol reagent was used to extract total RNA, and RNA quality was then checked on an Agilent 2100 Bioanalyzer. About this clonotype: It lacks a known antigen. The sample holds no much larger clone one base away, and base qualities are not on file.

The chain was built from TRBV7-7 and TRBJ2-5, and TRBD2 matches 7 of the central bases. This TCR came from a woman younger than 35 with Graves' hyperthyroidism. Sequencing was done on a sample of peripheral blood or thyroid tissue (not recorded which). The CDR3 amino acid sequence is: CARGSLAVQETQYF. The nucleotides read TGTGCTAGGGGAAGTCTAGCGGTCCAAGAGACCCAGTACTTC.